The sequence of this T cell receptor (beta chain) was determined in a study of cytomegalovirus exposure and HLA in healthy donors (TCRdb year 2017). Context from the whole study: An earlier analysis of 587 of the donors reported about 290 Gb of sequence data and roughly 100 million unique TCR beta sequences from around 200 million T cells. An early release covering about 600 HLA-typed donors comprised approximately 290 gigabases of sequencing data and some 79 million unique TCR sequences. Of the 300 to 500 genotyped donors, more than 75% were placed in the genetic ancestry cluster associated with self-reported Caucasian donors. The study aimed to test whether signatures of past pathogen exposure could be identified by cataloging public T cell receptors. The study used immunosequencing to profile the T cell repertoires of 600 to 850 subjects and linked those repertoires to cytomegalovirus serostatus. A separate validation cohort of roughly 130 different subjects was used in addition to the approximately 640-subject first cohort. To predict cytomegalovirus infection status, the study brought together high-throughput TCR immunosequencing, statistical association of individual TCRs with disease status, and machine learning. To study patterns of TCR occurrence, a later analysis re-analyzed previously published TCR beta repertoires from around 660 donors and added high-resolution HLA genotyping. The later analysis used no new phenotypic data to find candidate immune exposures, relying instead on TCR beta sequences and their occurrence across donors. An earlier analysis of fewer than 700 of the donors applied high-throughput TCR beta sequencing to assess whether each TCR beta V gene segment acted as functional or pseudogenic. Donor age, sex, ethnicity and CMV serostatus were compiled alongside the repertoire data. Genome-wide SNP genotypes for about 65% of the 666 donors were used in a later genetic analysis, which treated that subset as a discovery cohort. Every repertoire in the discovery cohort had been generated on one and the same sequencing platform. HLA typing covered class I and class II loci at four-digit resolution. Typing coverage differed by locus: A, B, C, DRB1 and DQB1 were typed in roughly 620-630 donors, DQA1 in about 550, DPA1 in some 610, and DPB1 in just under 490. About five DR-DQ haplotypes were treated as single units for association and clustering because of strong linkage in the cohort. Among roughly 400 genotyped donors of the cohort, an average of 235,054 unique TCR beta nucleotide sequences were sequenced per donor, roughly 20% of them non-productive.

Including cysteine and phenylalanine, the CDR3 has 15 amino acids. Here the CDR3 DNA is all that survives: 45 bases in frame from base 1. V lost 4 bases and J lost 6 bases, and the count of bases not matched to a germline gene is 7. For CDR1 and CDR2, the germline V gene (reference sequence) lists SEHNR and FQNEAQ. In total, around 600 healthy bone marrow donors made up the cohort. Cohort members were all nominally healthy when sampled, although unrecorded immune exposures were likely present. The donor tested CMV seropositive and was one of the 289 seropositive cohort members. Every donor gave a peripheral blood sample, and the peripheral blood mononuclear cells from that sample were used for TCR beta sequencing. The Qiagen DNeasy Blood Extraction Kit was used to extract genomic DNA from the blood cell samples. The library was generated by the immunoSEQ multiplex PCR assay. A mixture of 60 forward primers for TCR Vbeta segments and 13 reverse primers for TCR Jbeta segments was used in the multiplex PCR. The CDR3 region of rearranged TCR beta genes was amplified from genomic DNA by a multiplex PCR assay. Amplified TCR beta libraries were sequenced as 87-base-pair reads on the Illumina HiSeq System. As for the original processing: In a later analysis, some 80 million unique TCR beta chains were counted across the approximately 640 repertoires, and roughly 11 million of these chains were shared by at least two donors. To remove PCR and sequencing errors, raw reads were error-corrected and collapsed into unique sequences using a nearest-neighbor algorithm that merged closely related sequences. To assign V, D and J gene segments, CDR3 sequences were aligned to IMGT reference sequences. For a sequence to be retained, a match of at least six nucleotides was required to both a V gene segment and a J gene segment. A rearrangement counted as productive if the CDR3 had no stop codons and remained in frame with V and J, and every other rearrangement counted as non-productive. Following IMGT convention, CDR3 was defined as the stretch from the second conserved V-encoded cysteine up to the conserved J-encoded phenylalanine. Sequences without an unambiguous match to a single V gene segment were excluded from the earlier analysis of 450 to 750 of the donors. An earlier analysis of several hundred of the donors classified V segments as functional when productive rearrangements were above 56.7% and as segregating when the standard deviation between donors was above 5%. To diagnose cytomegalovirus status from the catalog of TCR beta chain sequences, a statistical classification framework was built. V and J gene assignment, in a later analysis, came from comparing TCR nucleotide sequences with IMGT/GENE-DB human TR gene sequences. Using the TCRdist pipeline, a later analysis assigned CDR3 sequences along with most-parsimonious VDJ recombination scenarios. In a later analysis, each TCR beta chain was defined by its CDR3 amino acid sequence together with its V-gene family, and reads without a unique V-gene family were excluded. As a way to deal with suspected cross-contamination and a sequencing artifact, a later analysis dropped under 600 nucleotide sequences that were highly shared and had low generation probability. In a later analysis, a clonal expansion index was calculated for each public chain from normalized within-repertoire ranks of inferred template counts. In a later analysis, generation probabilities were computed using a VDJ recombination model fitted to out-of-frame rearrangements, and the results were checked against IGoR. In a later analysis, TCR-TCR, TCR-HLA and TCR-CMV co-occurrence was scored with hypergeometric tests, and a repertoire-size bias correction was applied to TCR pairs. False discovery rates were estimated in a later analysis by permuting HLA or CMV assignments 20 times. In a later analysis, co-occurring TCRs were grouped using DBSCAN, and TCRdist sequence similarity was added for clustering within HLA-allele-positive subsets. Repertoires with fewer than 30,000 or more than 120,000 public chains, plus five repertoires with anomalous nucleotide sharing, were excluded from co-occurrence clustering. TCRdb took over this immuneACCESS table, retaining in-frame rearrangements with V and J assigned. Such tables are incomplete; in checked studies, under half of the missing clones stem from an unresolved V gene, and the remainder is unexplained. Clone size and V and J calls were adopted from that table, with D and trimming inferred from the DNA. This sample comprises around 62,000 clones, around three quarters of them detected only once. The ten largest clones take up approximately 7.8% of the sample.

On the study overall, not on this receptor specifically: In both the original and validation cohorts, the classifier was reported to diagnose cytomegalovirus status with high specificity and sensitivity. The study gave a list of 150 to 200 TCR beta chains associated with cytomegalovirus. Correlated functional status among segregating V segments might be attributable to linkage disequilibrium, but an unknown experimental factor could not be ruled out. Because HLA typing was missing for some donors at each locus, association tests included only the typed subset. A further reported finding was that TCR beta sequences accurately predicted the HLA-A and HLA-B alleles for most subjects in the first cohort. This cohort had only TCR beta chains sequenced, and the lack of alpha or paired-chain data limited which features could be detected. Roughly uniform sequencing depth across donors was assumed in presence/absence analyses, although this assumption may not hold. In a later analysis, HLA-associated TCR beta chains showed more clonal expansion and lower generation probabilities than non-associated chains that were equally common. The authors suggested that the approach could potentially be extended to other disease states and immunological phenotypes. A later genetic analysis reported fewer N-insertions in productive TCRs among donors in an Asian-associated ancestry cluster than the approximately 670-donor mean. According to a later analysis, most CMV-associated TCR beta chains appeared to be HLA-restricted, and the HLA associations seemed to be driven largely by CMV exposure. An association between a missense DCLRE1C variant and V-gene and J-gene trimming of TCR beta chains was found in a later genetic analysis and replicated in an independent cohort. Over 15 rarely observed V segments, including chromosome 9 orphons, were excluded from the earlier analysis of approximately 500 of the donors because counts were too low. In a later analysis, the rate of TCR association differed among HLA loci, with DRB1 alleles having the most associated TCRs and HLA-C alleles having the fewest. A later analysis associated about 18,000 TCR beta sequences with specific HLA alleles at a false discovery rate of 0.05. In vitro tests confirmed that a few of the cytomegalovirus-associated TCR beta chains recognize cytomegalovirus antigens. The sequencing pipeline was judged likely to have produced a cluster of highly shared sequence variants as a technical artifact. In an earlier analysis of approximately 590 of the donors, most TCR beta V segments appeared in productive rearrangements about 87% or about 30% of the time, broadly matching IMGT annotations. The 87-base-pair reads could not distinguish some IMGT-functional V segments, including TRBV6-2 and TRBV6-3, so those segments were excluded. While some public TCRs were present in many individuals, most TCR sequences turned up only very rarely across donors. A later analysis reported that several top co-occurrence clusters appeared linked to parvovirus B19, influenza, CMV and Epstein-Barr virus. When HLA alleles, especially DR and DQ, strongly co-occurred, TCR associations were difficult to assign to individual alleles. For the cohort, immune exposure information was limited to CMV serostatus.

Concerning this clone itself: The specificity of this receptor is unknown. Base qualities are not recorded, but no much larger clone differs from it by a single base.

Input material: PBMCs. This receptor was identified in a man aged 60 to 75 in good health and CMV-seropositive. The sequence joins TRBV7-9 to TRBJ1-3, and TRBD1 aligns with 9 junction nucleotides. The sequenced DNA: TGTGCCAGCAGCTACGGGGGGACAGGGTCAAACACCATATATTTT. This encodes CASSYGGTGSNTIYF. Supplemented by the reference TRBV7-9 and TRBJ1-3 proteins around the CDR3, the complete variable domain is DTGVSQNPRHKITKRGQNVTFRCDPISEHNRLYWYRQTLGQGPEFLTYFQNEAQLEKSRLLSDRFSAERPKGSFSTLEIQRTEQGDSAMYLCASSYGGTGSNTIYFGEGSWLTVV.